Shown below are 31 T cell receptor beta chains from a single sample sequenced in a study of blood T cell repertoires in COVID-19. TCRdb's table, derived via immunoSEQ multiplex PCR, lists solely in-frame clones and lacks some. Of 100,000 to 150,000 clones listed, roughly 90% are singletons. The specimen was peripheral blood. These receptors were obtained from a man aged 50 to 60 with active or convalescent COVID-19.

V usage is TRBV4-1 and J usage is TRBJ1-3; 9 bases fit TRBD1. The junction had 5 bases not matched to a gene; V was cut back by 1 base and J by 4 bases. CDR3 length equals 16 residues. Germline CDR1 MGHRA, CDR2 YSYEKL. CDR3 DNA sequence: TGCGCCAGCAGCCAAGTTAGGGACAGGGCGGGAAACACCATATATTTT. Translation gives CASSQVRDRAGNTIYF.

The chain is built from TRBV4-1 and TRBJ2-7, with TRBD1 matching over 7 bases. CDR3 length equals 18 residues. From germline, CDR1 is MGHRA and CDR2 YSYEKL. The V and J ends lost 0 bases and 2 bases, in that order; junction bases with no gene match: 13. The CDR3 DNA reads TGCGCCAGCAGCCAAGAAAAAGTGGAGACAGGGTGGGCCTACGAGCAGTACTTC. It is translated as CASSQEKVETGWAYEQYF.

The rearrangement uses TRBV7-9 and TRBJ1-6; D possibly corresponds to TRBD1 (5 bases). Germline-derived CDR1 and CDR2 are SEHNR and FQNEAQ (reference sequence). Trimming left V 5 bases short and J 5 bases short, with 13 bases between. This CDR3 has 15 amino acids. This CDR3 is CASSADTKNNSPLHF. The CDR3, as DNA: TGTGCCAGCAGCGCGGACACTAAGAATAATTCACCCCTCCACTTT.

The gene calls are TRBV11-2 and TRBJ1-6, with 8 bases matching TRBD1. CDR1 is SGHAT, CDR2 FQNNGV, per germline. This CDR3 is 16 amino acids long. With V trimmed by 6 bases and J by 14 bases, 18 bases remained unmatched. The chain's CDR3 is CASRSPGTGPRGTLHF. CDR3 DNA sequence: TGTGCCAGCAGATCTCCCGGGACAGGTCCTCGGGGGACCCTCCACTTT.

This chain joins TRBV4-1 and TRBJ2-1, with D possibly matching TRBD2 (6 bases). The CDR3 totals 15 residues. The V and J ends lost 1 base and 8 bases respectively, with 15 bases between them. From germline, CDR1 is MGHRA and CDR2 YSYEKL. The CDR3 DNA is TGCGCCAGCAGCCAAGTGGAGGGTGCAGGGTATGAGCAGTTCTTC. This codes for CASSQVEGAGYEQFF.

The rearrangement uses TRBV2 and TRBJ1-1; 7 bases agree with TRBD1. The CDR3 runs 21 residues. V was clipped by 0 bases and J by 1 base; unmatched bases: 20. From germline, CDR1 is SNHLY and CDR2 FYNNEI. DNA for the CDR3: TGTGCCAGCAGTGAAGCGCTTCAAATAGAAGAGTGGGACAGAGAGAACACTGAAGCTTTCTTT. It is translated as CASSEALQIEEWDRENTEAFF.

V and J are TRBV5-6 and TRBJ2-1; perhaps TRBD2 as D (5 bases). Deletions cut 4 bases from V and 4 bases from J, with 12 bases between. Looked up from germline, CDR1 is SGHDT and CDR2 is YYEEEE. CDR3 length equals 14 residues. CDR3 sequence: CASSLTTIYNEQFF. The CDR3 DNA reads as TGTGCCAGCAGCCTGACTACGATATACAATGAGCAGTTCTTC.

This clone was counted a single time. CDR3 coding DNA: TGTGCCAGCAGCTTGGGACAGGGGGCGAAGTATGGCTACACCTTC. Its protein is CASSLGQGAKYGYTF. The chain is built from TRBV7-2 and TRBJ1-2, with 12 bases aligning to TRBD1. The length of the CDR3 is 15 residues. After removal of 3 bases from V and 5 bases from J, the junction contained 4 bases not matched to a gene. Germline CDR1 SGHTA, CDR2 FQGNSA. Full variable domain (outside the CDR3, taken from reference TRBV7-2 and TRBJ1-2): GAGVSQSPSNKVTEKGKDVELRCDPISGHTALYWYRQSLGQGLEFLIYFQGNSAPDKSGLPSDRFSAERTGGSVSTLTIQRTQQEDSAVYLCASSLGQGAKYGYTFGSGTRLTVV.

The chain carries TRBV19 and TRBJ2-4, with 8 bases identical to TRBD1. CDR1 and CDR2 from the germline V gene are LNHDA and SQIVND (reference sequence). The CDR3 has 16 residues. Trimming took 6 bases from V and 3 from J; bases not matched to a gene: 10. The CDR3, as DNA: TGTGCCAGTAGCCTGATTGGACAGGGAATCAAAAACATTCAGTACTTC. This sequence encodes CASSLIGQGIKNIQYF. The full variable domain, rest sourced from reference TRBV19 and TRBJ2-4, is DGGITQSPKYLFRKEGQNVTLSCEQNLNHDAMYWYRQDPGQGLRLIYYSQIVNDFQKGDIAEGYSVSREKKESFPLTVTSAQKNPTAFYLCASSLIGQGIKNIQYFGAGTRLSVL.

The chain recombines TRBV3-1 (or the pseudogene TRBV3-2) with TRBJ1-1; TRBD1 is a possible D gene (5 bases). The CDR3 is made up of 14 amino acids. CDR1 and CDR2 from the germline V gene are LGHDT and YNNKEL (reference sequence). Trimming took 4 bases from V and 1 from J, leaving 10 bases between them. CDR3 nucleotide sequence: TGTGCCAGCAGCCTTCAACAGGAGAACACTGAAGCTTTCTTT. This codes for CASSLQQENTEAFF.

The J gene is TRBJ2-1, the V gene TRBV6-4; 8 nucleotides agree with TRBD1. Germline lookup yields CDR1 MRHNA and CDR2 SNTAGT. V gave up 3 bases and J gave up 4 bases; unmatched junction bases: 11. The CDR3 contains 17 residues. The CDR3 DNA reads as TGTGCCAGCAGTGAACAACCGGGACAGGCTCCTTACAATGAGCAGTTCTTC. Its translation: CASSEQPGQAPYNEQFF.

The CDR3 here is CSARMATWGDTEAFF. The CDR3 region has the DNA TGCAGCGCCCGAATGGCTACCTGGGGGGACACTGAAGCTTTCTTT. V is TRBV29-1 and J is TRBJ1-1; perhaps TRBD1 as D (5 bases). The length of the CDR3 is 15 residues. Trimming pared 7 bases from V and 3 bases from J, leaving 21 bases between. The V gene's germline CDR1 is SQVTM and CDR2 ANQGSEA.

The chain's CDR3 is CASSYPPGQRANYGYTF. The CDR3 DNA is TGTGCCAGCAGTTACCCCCCGGGACAGCGAGCTAACTATGGCTACACCTTC. The J gene is TRBJ1-2, the V gene TRBV6-2 or TRBV6-3; 7 bases match TRBD1. The germline V gene encodes CDR1 MNHEY and CDR2 SVGEGT. V lost 2 bases to trimming and J lost 0 bases; unmatched junction nucleotides: 9. The CDR3 covers 17 residues.

The rearrangement uses TRBV6-5 and TRBJ1-1; D not certain. V was trimmed by 0 bases and J by 13 bases, leaving 18 bases between them. Germline loops: CDR1 MNHEY, CDR2 SVGAGI. The CDR3 loop spans 14 amino acids. CDR3 in amino acids: CASSYSAYTYEVFF. The CDR3 nucleotides are TGTGCCAGCAGTTACTCCGCATACACCTACGAGGTTTTCTTT.

The rearrangement links TRBV6-4 to TRBJ2-2; D remains unclear. Per germline, CDR1 MRHNA and CDR2 SNTAGT. CDR3 length: 12 amino acids. The germline V and J ends were trimmed by 6 bases and 4 bases, with 6 bases remaining between them. CDR3 amino acids: CASSAVTGELFF. DNA for the CDR3: TGTGCCAGCAGCGCAGTCACCGGGGAGCTGTTTTTT.

The chain joins TRBV5-1 to TRBJ2-5; 11 bases match TRBD1. Trimming took 3 bases from V and 5 from J; bases not matched to a gene: 9. CDR1 is SGHRS, CDR2 YFSETQ, per germline. There are 16 residues in the CDR3. CDR3 sequence (DNA): TGCGCCAGCAGCTCGGACAGGGGGCCCGAGTGGGAGACCCAGTACTTC. It translates to CASSSDRGPEWETQYF. Using reference TRBV5-1 and TRBJ2-5 for the parts outside the CDR3, the full variable domain is KAGVTQTPRYLIKTRGQQVTLSCSPISGHRSVSWYQQTPGQGLQFLFEYFSETQRNKGNFPGRFSGRQFSNSRSEMNVSTLELGDSALYLCASSSDRGPEWETQYFGPGTRLLVL.

The gene calls are TRBV11-3 and TRBJ1-2, with unresolved D. V was trimmed by 1 base and J by 6 bases, leaving 9 bases between them. Looked up from germline, CDR1 is SGHNT and CDR2 is YENEEA. The CDR3 covers 13 residues. CDR3 sequence: CASSLGNRDGYTF. CDR3 nucleotide sequence: TGTGCCAGCAGCTTAGGCAACCGAGATGGCTACACCTTC.

V usage is TRBV10-3 and J usage is TRBJ2-1; perhaps TRBD1 as D (6 bases). The CDR3 spans 15 residues. V was pared by 6 bases and J by 5 bases, with 17 bases between. Per germline, CDR1 ENHRY and CDR2 SYGVKD. The CDR3 nucleotides read TGTGCCATCAGCGTCACCAAAACAGGGAACAATGAGCAGTTCTTC. It specifies CAISVTKTGNNEQFF.

The chain employs TRBV6-1 and TRBJ2-1, with TRBD1 matching 9 bases. This CDR3 region has 18 residues. Germline assignment: CDR1 MNHNS and CDR2 SASEGT. The junction had 14 bases not matched to a gene; V was cut back by 2 bases and J by 6 bases. The CDR3 nucleotides are TGTGCCAGCAGTGAATACGTAGCTGGGACAGGGAGACTCAATGAGCAGTTCTTC. This codes for CASSEYVAGTGRLNEQFF.

This sequence joins TRBV19 and TRBJ2-1; 7 positions match TRBD2. Germline V gene sequence: CDR1 LNHDA, CDR2 SQIVND (reference sequence). With 3 bases clipped from V and 7 bases from J, the junction kept 15 bases outside the gene matches. This CDR3 region has 17 residues. The CDR3 nucleotides are TGTGCCAGTAGTATTTCCCTATCCGGGAGGAATAAAAATGAGCAGTTCTTC. The encoded protein is CASSISLSGRNKNEQFF.

The chain has TRBV4-1 and TRBJ2-5, with 10 bases identical to TRBD1. V dropped 1 base and J dropped 3; count of bases not matched to a gene: 8. This CDR3 is built from 17 residues. Germline CDR1 is MGHRA and CDR2 is YSYEKL. This CDR3 is CASSQGGRQGAEETQYF. CDR3 sequence (DNA): TGCGCCAGCAGCCAAGGGGGTCGACAGGGGGCAGAAGAGACCCAGTACTTC.

The V gene is TRBV2, the J gene TRBJ2-2; 7 nucleotides agree with TRBD2. Germline assignment: CDR1 SNHLY and CDR2 FYNNEI. CDR3 length: 17 amino acids. The V and J ends lost 4 bases and 4 bases, in that order; junction bases with no gene match: 12. CDR3 sequence (DNA): TGTGCCAGCAGTGTTCCCCCCGGCGGGGGAAGCACCGGGGAGCTGTTTTTT. Protein sequence: CASSVPPGGGSTGELFF.

The chain combines TRBV24-1 with TRBJ1-1; 10 nucleotides line up with TRBD1. Trimming took 4 bases from V and 4 from J; bases not matched to a gene: 5. The CDR3 has 15 amino acids. Germline V gene lookup returns CDR1 KGHDR and CDR2 SFDVKD. CDR3: CATSDPTGGSTEAFF. The CDR3 bases are TGTGCCACCAGTGACCCGACAGGGGGCAGCACTGAAGCTTTCTTT.

The chain links TRBV12-3 or TRBV12-4 to TRBJ2-5; D may be TRBD2 (5 bases). The CDR3 has 13 residues. Trimming shortened V by 4 bases and J by 5 bases, and 11 bases separated the two germline ends. CDR3 region: CASSSTTGETQYF. The CDR3 nucleotides read TGTGCCAGCAGTTCAACTACGGGGGAGACCCAGTACTTC.

This chain connects TRBV18 to TRBJ1-1; TRBD1 matches 8 bases. CDR1 KGHSH and CDR2 LQKENI come from the germline V gene. The CDR3 is 13 residues long. The junction had 3 bases not matched to a gene; V was cut back by 3 bases and J by 6 bases. The CDR3 spells CASSPEQGAEAFF. The CDR3 DNA sequence: TGTGCCAGCTCACCGGAACAGGGGGCTGAAGCTTTCTTT.

This clone was recorded once. This sequence joins TRBV5-6 and TRBJ2-1; the D is unclear. This CDR3 has 15 amino acids. CDR1 is SGHDT and CDR2 is YYEEEE in the germline V gene. Trimming shortened V by 0 bases and J by 0 bases, and 7 bases separated the two germline ends. In DNA form, the CDR3 reads TGTGCCAGCAGCTTGGACTTATACTCCTACAATGAGCAGTTCTTC. Protein sequence: CASSLDLYSYNEQFF.

This sequence joins TRBV5-1 and TRBJ2-3; D not resolved. The V and J ends lost 4 bases and 1 base respectively, with 10 bases between them. Germline CDR1 and CDR2: SGHRS and YFSETQ. This CDR3 region has 14 residues. CDR3 loop: CASSPPVGTDTQYF. CDR3 DNA sequence: TGCGCCAGCAGCCCCCCAGTTGGCACAGATACGCAGTATTTT.

The chain employs TRBV5-4 and TRBJ1-2; 7 bases are shared with TRBD1. The junction had 3 bases not matched to a gene; V was cut back by 3 bases and J by 1 base. Per germline, CDR1 SGHNT and CDR2 YYREEE (reference sequence). The CDR3 spans 14 residues. The CDR3 protein is CASSSQGRNYGYTF. The CDR3 nucleotides read TGTGCCAGCAGCTCACAGGGGCGTAACTATGGCTACACCTTC.

The J gene is TRBJ1-2, the V gene TRBV3-1 (or the pseudogene TRBV3-2); no clear D gene. V was shortened by 1 base and J by 6 bases, with 12 bases between the two germline ends. CDR1 LGHDT and CDR2 YNNKEL come from the germline V gene (reference sequence). The CDR3 loop spans 14 amino acids. The CDR3 spells CASSQGSTVHGYTF. The CDR3 DNA reads TGTGCCAGCAGCCAAGGTTCAACAGTGCATGGCTACACCTTC.

The rearrangement links TRBV28 to TRBJ2-2; 8 nucleotides match TRBD1. Germline trimming cut 5 bases from V and 4 bases from J; bases unmatched to any gene: 6. This CDR3 spans 15 amino acids. CDR1 and CDR2 from the germline V gene are MDHEN and SYDVKM. The CDR3 sequence: CASSLTGGSTGELFF. The CDR3 DNA reads TGTGCCAGCAGTCTTACAGGGGGAAGCACCGGGGAGCTGTTTTTT.

The chain couples TRBV15 to TRBJ2-5; 12 bases match TRBD2. Germline V lookup: CDR1 LNHNV, CDR2 YYDKDF (reference sequence). The CDR3 covers 17 residues. Losses at the gene ends were 1 base for V and 5 bases for J; bases not matched to a gene: 8. The CDR3: CATSRALAGGVWETQYF. The CDR3 coding sequence is TGTGCCACCAGCAGAGCCCTAGCGGGGGGGGTTTGGGAGACCCAGTACTTC.